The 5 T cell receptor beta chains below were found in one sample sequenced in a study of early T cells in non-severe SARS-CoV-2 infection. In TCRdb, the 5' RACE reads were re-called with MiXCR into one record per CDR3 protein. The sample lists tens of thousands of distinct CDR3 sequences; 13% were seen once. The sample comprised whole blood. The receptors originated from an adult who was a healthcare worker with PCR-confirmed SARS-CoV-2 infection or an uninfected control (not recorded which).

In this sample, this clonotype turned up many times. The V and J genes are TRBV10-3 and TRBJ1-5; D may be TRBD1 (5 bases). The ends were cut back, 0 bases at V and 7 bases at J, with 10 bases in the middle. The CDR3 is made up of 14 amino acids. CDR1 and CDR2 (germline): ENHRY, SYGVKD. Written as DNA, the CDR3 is TGTGCCATCAGTGAGTCAACAGGTGGCCAGCCCCAGCATTTT. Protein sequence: CAISESTGGQPQHF.

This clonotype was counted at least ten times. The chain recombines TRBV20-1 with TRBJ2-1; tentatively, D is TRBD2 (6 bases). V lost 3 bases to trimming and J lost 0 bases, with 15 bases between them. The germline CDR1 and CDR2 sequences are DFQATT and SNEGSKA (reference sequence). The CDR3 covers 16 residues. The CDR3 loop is CSARPGLPGSYNEQFF. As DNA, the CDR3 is TGCAGTGCTAGGCCGGGACTCCCAGGCTCCTACAATGAGCAGTTCTTC.

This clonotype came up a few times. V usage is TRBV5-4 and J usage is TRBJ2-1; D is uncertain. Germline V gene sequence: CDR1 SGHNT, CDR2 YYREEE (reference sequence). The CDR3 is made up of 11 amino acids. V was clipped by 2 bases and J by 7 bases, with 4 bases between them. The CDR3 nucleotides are TGTGCCAGCAGCTTTACGAATGAGCAGTTCTTC. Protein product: CASSFTNEQFF.

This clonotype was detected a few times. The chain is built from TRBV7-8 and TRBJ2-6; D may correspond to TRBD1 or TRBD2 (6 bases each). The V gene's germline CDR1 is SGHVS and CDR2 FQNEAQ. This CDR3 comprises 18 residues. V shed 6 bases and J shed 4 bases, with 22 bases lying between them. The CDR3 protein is CASRFPAGTMEGANVLTF. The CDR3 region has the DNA TGTGCCAGCAGATTCCCCGCGGGGACAATGGAGGGGGCCAACGTCCTGACTTTC.

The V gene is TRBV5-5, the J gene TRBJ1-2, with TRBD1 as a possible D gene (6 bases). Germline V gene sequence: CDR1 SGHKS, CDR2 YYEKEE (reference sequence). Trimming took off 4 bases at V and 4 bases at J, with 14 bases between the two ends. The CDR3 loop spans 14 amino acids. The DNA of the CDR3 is TGTGCCAGCAGCGTAACAGGGTACGGCTATGGCTACACCTTC. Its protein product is CASSVTGYGYGYTF.